These 22 T cell receptor beta chains originate from one sample sequenced in a study of CD8+ T cells in alopecia areata. Noted treatment: oral pan-JAK inhibitor, 5-10 mg twice daily. Sequencing relied on a cDNA template that was reverse transcribed from extracted RNA. The repertoire was sequenced with immunoSEQ multiplex PCR; TCRdb's copy has only in-frame clones and lacks some. There are some 190,000 clones in the sample; approximately 50% occur only once, and around 10% lies in the top ten. This material consisted of CD8+ T cells sorted from blood, taken around week 52, from a patient treated with tofacitinib. Receptors were obtained from a human donor with alopecia areata.

The chain uses TRBV18 and TRBJ2-7; 7 nucleotides agree with TRBD1. Losses at the gene ends were 3 bases for V and 0 bases for J; bases not matched to a gene: 2. The CDR3 loop spans 14 amino acids. Germline CDR1 KGHSH, CDR2 LQKENI. The chain's CDR3 is CASSPGQSSYEQYF. In nucleotides, the CDR3 is TGTGCCAGCTCACCGGGACAGAGCTCCTACGAGCAGTACTTC.

V is TRBV6-5 and J is TRBJ2-1; tentatively, D is TRBD2 (5 bases). The V gene's germline CDR1 is MNHEY and CDR2 SVGAGI. Trimming took 8 bases from V and 3 from J, leaving 14 bases between them. The CDR3 length is 14 residues. CDR3 DNA sequence: TGTGCCAGCGGTATGGCCGGGATCTACAATGAGCAGTTCTTC. It translates to CASGMAGIYNEQFF.

This clone was seen a few times. The chain combines TRBV4-2 with TRBJ1-1; D uncertain. V lost 8 bases to trimming and J lost 4 bases, with 14 bases between them. The CDR3 sequence is 13 residues long. Per germline, CDR1 LGHNA and CDR2 YNFKEQ. In nucleotides, the CDR3 is TGTGCCAGCGCGGGAAAAACGGGCACTGAAGCTTTCTTT. Amino acid sequence: CASAGKTGTEAFF.

To note about this clone: Other DNA sequences in the same sample also yield this CDR3. CDR3 DNA: TGTGCCTGGAGTGCGCCCGGGGAGCTGTTTTTT. Its protein is CAWSAPGELFF. The chain combines TRBV30 with TRBJ2-2; D gene unclear. The CDR3 is made up of 11 amino acids. Germline V gives CDR1 GTSNPN, CDR2 SVGIG (reference sequence). Trimming removed 1 base at V and 6 bases at J, with 3 bases between.

The rearrangement links TRBV27 to TRBJ2-1, with TRBD2 as a possible D gene (5 bases). V lost 4 bases and J lost 5, with 18 bases in between. This CDR3 is 16 amino acids long. In germline, CDR1 is MNHEY, CDR2 SMNVEV (reference sequence). The CDR3 coding sequence is TGTGCCAGCAGTTCGGAGGCCCCAGCGTACGACAATGAGCAGTTCTTC. It specifies CASSSEAPAYDNEQFF.

V usage is TRBV19 and J usage is TRBJ1-2, with unresolved D. The CDR3 length is 13 residues. The V gene lost 7 bases and the J gene lost 5 bases, with 14 bases spanning the gap. CDR1 LNHDA and CDR2 SQIVND come from the germline V gene (reference sequence). The CDR3 DNA reads TGTGCCAGTACCGACGGCCTGTGGTATGGCTACACCTTC. It encodes CASTDGLWYGYTF. Full variable domain (remainder filled in from reference TRBV19 and TRBJ1-2): DGGITQSPKYLFRKEGQNVTLSCEQNLNHDAMYWYRQDPGQGLRLIYYSQIVNDFQKGDIAEGYSVSREKKESFPLTVTSAQKNPTAFYLCASTDGLWYGYTFGSGTRLTVV.

V gene TRBV7-8 combines with J gene TRBJ1-6; unclear D gene. Trimming removed 1 base at V and 6 bases at J, with 4 bases between. Germline V gene sequence: CDR1 SGHVS, CDR2 FQNEAQ. The CDR3 sequence is 13 residues long. CDR3 nucleotide sequence: TGTGCCAGCAGCTTAGTTTCTAATTCACCCCTCCACTTT. Protein sequence: CASSLVSNSPLHF.

The rearrangement joins TRBV7-3 to TRBJ1-1, with no clear D. The CDR3 consists of 13 residues. Germline CDR1 SGHTA, CDR2 FQGTGA. The ends were cut back, 3 bases at V and 4 bases at J, with 9 bases in the middle. The CDR3 is CASSFEAGTEAFF. The CDR3 coding sequence is TGTGCCAGCAGCTTCGAAGCGGGCACTGAAGCTTTCTTT.

V is TRBV29-1 and J is TRBJ1-4; possible D gene TRBD1, 6 bases. CDR1 is SQVTM, CDR2 ANQGSEA, per germline. V lost 5 bases, J lost 2 bases, and 9 bases lay in between. CDR3 length: 13 amino acids. The CDR3 DNA reads as TGCAGCGTTTGGACAGTTACTAATGAAAAACTGTTTTTT. It is translated as CSVWTVTNEKLFF.

The genes are TRBV11-1 and TRBJ1-1, with unresolved D. The germline V and J ends were trimmed by 5 bases and 1 base, with 8 bases remaining between them. The CDR3 length is 13 residues. CDR1 is SGHAT and CDR2 is FQDESV in the germline V gene (reference sequence). In DNA form, the CDR3 reads TGTGCCAGCAGCCGGGCAGAGAACACTGAAGCTTTCTTT. Translation: CASSRAENTEAFF.

The chain joins TRBV27 to TRBJ2-7; D is unresolved. Per the germline V gene, CDR1 is MNHEY and CDR2 is SMNVEV (reference sequence). This CDR3 comprises 14 residues. V gave up 5 bases and J gave up 5 bases, with 16 bases separating them. The CDR3 sequence: CASSPWDSIDEQYF. The CDR3 coding sequence is TGTGCCAGCAGTCCATGGGATTCGATCGACGAGCAGTACTTC.

The chain couples TRBV13 to TRBJ2-3; D uncertain. The CDR3 is made up of 12 amino acids. V lost 4 bases to trimming and J lost 11 bases, with 13 bases between them. Germline-derived CDR1 and CDR2 are PRHDT and FYEKMQ (reference sequence). CDR3 protein: CASSSDGAVQYF. Here the CDR3 DNA reads TGTGCCAGCAGCTCGGACGGCGCTGTGCAGTATTTT.

Only one count was recorded for this clone. This chain links TRBV30 with TRBJ2-2; a possible D gene is TRBD1 (6 bases). Germline assignment: CDR1 GTSNPN and CDR2 SVGIG (reference sequence). This CDR3 comprises 15 residues. V dropped 2 bases and J dropped 3 bases, with 13 bases sitting between them. This CDR3 is CAWSQRRGYTGELFF. CDR3 coding DNA: TGTGCCTGGAGTCAACGCAGGGGATACACCGGGGAGCTGTTTTTT.

The chain joins TRBV5-1 to TRBJ2-5; a weak D match, TRBD1 (5 bases). Germline CDR1 reads SGHRS; CDR2 reads YFSETQ. With 0 bases removed from V and 2 bases from J, the gap between germline ends came to 14 bases. The CDR3 has 16 residues. CDR3 in DNA: TGCGCCAGCAGCTTGGGGGGTGACAGAGCTCAAGAGACCCAGTACTTC. Amino acid sequence: CASSLGGDRAQETQYF.

The J gene is TRBJ2-3, the V gene TRBV2; 9 nucleotides agree with TRBD1. Germline lookup yields CDR1 SNHLY and CDR2 FYNNEI. The CDR3 length is 14 residues. Trimming removed 7 bases from V and 6 bases from J; junction bases left unmatched: 8. The CDR3 coding sequence is TGTGCCAGCACCGGACAGGGGCTAGGGGATACGCAGTATTTT. Residues: CASTGQGLGDTQYF.

The CDR3 bases are TGTGCCAGCTCCTGGAATAGCGATCTGGACAATGAGCAGTTCTTC. It yields the protein CASSWNSDLDNEQFF. The gene calls are TRBV4-2 and TRBJ2-1; possible D gene TRBD2, 5 bases. Germline values: CDR1 LGHNA, CDR2 YNFKEQ. The CDR3 spans 15 residues. V was pared by 8 bases and J by 5 bases, with 19 bases between.

This clone occurred a few times. Within the sample, other DNA sequences also encode this same CDR3. The J gene is TRBJ2-3, the V gene TRBV10-3, with 13 bases aligning to TRBD2. V dropped 4 bases and J dropped 5; count of bases not matched to a gene: 0. The germline gives CDR1 ENHRY, CDR2 SYGVKD. CDR3 length equals 14 residues. The CDR3 nucleotides are TGTGCCATCAGTGGGACTAGCGGGGGAGATACGCAGTATTTT. It codes for CAISGTSGGDTQYF.

This clone was seen a few times. V gene TRBV30 combines with J gene TRBJ1-2; possibly TRBD1 for D (5 bases). V was clipped by 4 bases and J by 4 bases, with 16 bases between them. The germline V gene encodes CDR1 GTSNPN and CDR2 SVGIG (reference sequence). CDR3 length: 14 amino acids. The CDR3 region is CAWTAGSGVYGYTF. The CDR3 DNA is TGTGCCTGGACCGCGGGCTCGGGGGTCTATGGCTACACCTTC.

This rearrangement joins TRBV9 to TRBJ2-5; 9 bases agree with TRBD2. The J call may be mistaken, given a closer DNA end match to TRBJ2-7. CDR3 size: 15 residues. From germline, CDR1 is SGDLS and CDR2 YYNGEE. This CDR3 reads CASSVGPSGEYEQYF. CDR3 nucleotide sequence: TGTGCCAGCAGCGTAGGCCCTAGCGGGGAATACGAGCAGTACTTC.

The rearrangement links TRBV7-9 to TRBJ1-2; tentatively, D is TRBD1 (5 bases). This CDR3 is 16 amino acids long. The ends were cut back, 7 bases at V and 4 bases at J, with 22 bases in the middle. Germline loops: CDR1 SEHNR, CDR2 FQNEAQ (reference sequence). This chain's CDR3 is CASTNSTRGTTYGYTF. CDR3 in DNA: TGTGCCAGCACCAATTCAACCCGGGGGACGACCTATGGCTACACCTTC.

This clone was seen a handful of times. This chain connects TRBV29-1 to TRBJ1-2; D is undetermined. This CDR3 contains 13 residues. V was clipped by 1 base and J by 3 bases, with 9 bases between them. Per germline, CDR1 SQVTM and CDR2 ANQGSEA. The CDR3 DNA reads as TGCAGCGTTGAAGCCCATTCACACTATGGCTACACCTTC. It specifies CSVEAHSHYGYTF.

This clone was counted only a few times. The genes are TRBV2 and TRBJ2-7, with D unclear. Germline CDR1 and CDR2: SNHLY and FYNNEI. Deletions cut 0 bases from V and 5 bases from J, with 5 bases between. This CDR3 region has 12 residues. The CDR3 here is CASSEALNEQYF. The DNA for the CDR3 is TGTGCCAGCAGTGAAGCTCTTAACGAGCAGTACTTC.